Presented here are 26 T cell receptor beta chains from one specimen sequenced in a study of beta chain features in type 1 diabetes. Study-wide results and caveats: TCRB CDR3 length was moderately but significantly reduced in all four CD4+ subsets of Type 1 diabetes patients.

The whole isolated RNA underwent reverse transcription, so sequencing captured expressed TCRB transcripts. TCRdb's table, derived via immunoSEQ multiplex PCR, lists solely in-frame clones and lacks some. This table holds roughly 340,000 clones, around 12% found once. Which antigens these TCRs recognize remains unknown. Sequencing was carried out using naive CD4+ T cells from blood. Receptor source: a woman aged 18-35 years with type 1 diabetes.

The chain joins TRBV9 to TRBJ1-1, with D possibly being TRBD1 (6 bases). Trimming cost V 4 bases and J 6 bases, with 16 bases left between them. Germline lookup yields CDR1 SGDLS and CDR2 YYNGEE. The CDR3 loop spans 14 amino acids. The CDR3, as DNA: TGTGCCAGCAGCTCACAGGGCCCTTTGGCTGAAGCTTTCTTT. Protein product: CASSSQGPLAEAFF.

This clone was counted a few times. V is TRBV29-1 and J is TRBJ2-1, with 12 bases aligning to TRBD2. The J segment lost 10 bases and the V segment lost 6 bases, leaving 19 bases of the junction unmatched. The CDR3 spans 17 residues. Germline loops: CDR1 SQVTM, CDR2 ANQGSEA. The CDR3 loop reads CSVARRLAGEGREEQFF. In DNA, the CDR3 is TGCAGCGTAGCCCGGAGACTAGCGGGAGAAGGGAGGGAGGAGCAGTTCTTC.

The chain combines TRBV18 with TRBJ1-1; TRBD1 is a possible D gene (5 bases). Trimming shortened V by 8 bases and J by 4 bases, and 20 bases separated the two germline ends. The CDR3 runs 15 residues. Germline-derived CDR1 and CDR2 are KGHSH and LQKENI. The CDR3: CASSGSWGVATEAFF. The CDR3, as DNA: TGTGCCAGCAGCGGCAGCTGGGGGGTGGCCACTGAAGCTTTCTTT.

In this sample, this clone turned up a few times. The CDR3 region is CASSSGQGGSYEQYF. CDR3 nucleotides: TGTGCCAGCAGCTCGGGACAGGGGGGTTCCTACGAGCAGTACTTC. The V call is TRBV5-4, the J call TRBJ2-7; 11 bases align to TRBD1. V trimming: 3 bases; J trimming: 1 base; junction bases outside the gene matches: 3. CDR1 is SGHNT, CDR2 YYREEE, per germline (reference sequence). There are 15 residues in the CDR3.

This chain joins TRBV5-1 and TRBJ2-2; D is unresolved. In germline, CDR1 is SGHRS, CDR2 YFSETQ. V was cut by 4 bases and J by 7 bases, with 11 bases left in between. The CDR3 extends over 13 amino acids. Here the CDR3 reads CASSRLEVGELFF. Here the CDR3 DNA reads TGCGCCAGCAGCCGTCTCGAGGTCGGGGAGCTGTTTTTT.

The V gene is TRBV27, the J gene TRBJ2-3; 7 bases are shared with TRBD1. CDR1 is MNHEY, CDR2 SMNVEV, per germline (reference sequence). V gave up 5 bases and J gave up 0 bases; unmatched junction bases: 8. This CDR3 is built from 16 residues. The CDR3 DNA reads TGTGCCAGCAGTACCCAGACAGGGTCTAGCACAGATACGCAGTATTTT. It is translated as CASSTQTGSSTDTQYF.

This clone was observed a handful of times. V usage is TRBV7-9 and J usage is TRBJ1-6; no clear D. This CDR3 contains 12 residues. The ends were cut back, 5 bases at V and 8 bases at J, with 7 bases in the middle. CDR1 and CDR2 (germline): SEHNR, FQNEAQ (reference sequence). CDR3 region: CASSIEYSPLHF. The CDR3 coding sequence is TGTGCCAGCAGCATCGAGTATTCACCCCTCCACTTT.

This clone was seen a few times. The chain links TRBV29-1 to TRBJ1-1, with 9 bases aligning to TRBD1. V dropped 8 bases and J dropped 4; count of bases not matched to a gene: 8. Germline CDR1 SQVTM, CDR2 ANQGSEA. This CDR3 is 13 amino acids long. Here the CDR3 reads CSSTGQGTTEAFF. CDR3 DNA sequence: TGCAGCTCCACCGGACAGGGGACCACTGAAGCTTTCTTT.

This clone showed up just a few times. The V and J genes are TRBV4-1 and TRBJ1-4, with D tentatively TRBD1 (5 bases). Trimming shortened V by 2 bases and J by 12 bases, and 10 bases separated the two germline ends. The CDR3 spans 12 residues. Germline values: CDR1 MGHRA, CDR2 YSYEKL. The CDR3 loop reads CASSQSAGELFF. The CDR3 region has the DNA TGCGCCAGCAGCCAATCTGCGGGGGAACTGTTTTTT.

The rearrangement uses TRBV11-3 and TRBJ2-7; no reliable D call. Germline V CDR1 and CDR2: SGHNT, YENEEA. This CDR3 has 12 amino acids. Trimming left V 1 base short and J 5 bases short, with 6 bases between. The CDR3 here is CASSLVADEQYF. The CDR3 DNA is TGTGCCAGCAGCTTAGTCGCGGACGAGCAGTACTTC. The full variable domain, in which reference TRBV11-3 and TRBJ2-7 provide the parts outside the CDR3, is EAGVVQSPRYKIIEKKQPVAFWCNPISGHNTLYWYLQNLGQGPELLIRYENEEAVDDSQLPKDRFSAERLKGVDSTLKIQPAELGDSAVYLCASSLVADEQYFGPGTRLTVT.

Only a few counts were recorded for this clone. The J gene is TRBJ2-1, the V gene TRBV19; 12 bases are shared with TRBD2. V dropped 5 bases and J dropped 7; count of bases not matched to a gene: 6. The CDR3 contains 15 residues. The germline V gene encodes CDR1 LNHDA and CDR2 SQIVND (reference sequence). DNA of the CDR3: TGTGCCAGTAGTCGTACCGGGACTAGCGGGAATGAGCAGTTCTTC. Its translation is CASSRTGTSGNEQFF.

The chain joins TRBV30 to TRBJ2-2; no clear D. Trimming shortened V by 4 bases and J by 6 bases, and 12 bases separated the two germline ends. The germline gives CDR1 GTSNPN, CDR2 SVGIG (reference sequence). The CDR3 covers 13 residues. The CDR3 is CAWNLFVAGELFF. The CDR3 DNA is TGTGCCTGGAACTTGTTTGTCGCCGGGGAGCTGTTTTTT.

The chain combines TRBV7-2 with TRBJ1-2, with D hard to call. The CDR3 runs 13 residues. Between the trimmed V and J ends, which lost 7 bases and 2 bases, there was a span of 11 bases. The germline V gene encodes CDR1 SGHTA and CDR2 FQGNSA. This CDR3 reads CASNGPSNYGYTF. The CDR3 DNA reads TGTGCCAGCAACGGTCCGAGCAACTATGGCTACACCTTC.

The chain is built from TRBV28 and TRBJ2-1; tentative D call: TRBD1 (6 bases). V lost 7 bases and J lost 8, with 12 bases in between. CDR3 size: 12 residues. CDR1 MDHEN and CDR2 SYDVKM come from the germline V gene. CDR3 DNA sequence: TGTGCCAGCAACCCCAAGGGGGATGAGCAGTTCTTC. This gives the protein CASNPKGDEQFF.

The chain employs TRBV25-1 and TRBJ2-1, with D hard to call. From germline, CDR1 is MGHDK and CDR2 SYGVNS. This CDR3 comprises 16 residues. Trimming removed 4 bases at V and 0 bases at J, with 13 bases between. The CDR3 protein is CASSVPGVVSYNEQFF. The CDR3 DNA is TGTGCCAGCAGTGTCCCCGGTGTGGTCTCCTACAATGAGCAGTTCTTC.

The gene calls are TRBV28 and TRBJ1-5; TRBD1 is a possible D gene (5 bases). This CDR3 is built from 14 residues. Trimming took off 7 bases at V and 7 bases at J, with 17 bases between the two ends. Germline CDR1 and CDR2: MDHEN and SYDVKM. CDR3 loop: CASTLGGVSQPQHF. The CDR3 DNA is TGTGCCAGCACCTTGGGGGGGGTAAGCCAGCCCCAGCATTTT.

The rearrangement joins TRBV10-3 to TRBJ2-7, with TRBD2 identical over 7 bases. The CDR3 has 14 amino acids. Germline V gene sequence: CDR1 ENHRY, CDR2 SYGVKD. Germline trimming cut 10 bases from V and 5 bases from J; bases unmatched to any gene: 14. The CDR3 protein is CATRAGPRPDEQYF. Written as DNA, the CDR3 is TGTGCCACCCGAGCGGGACCCAGACCCGACGAGCAGTACTTC.

The rearrangement joins TRBV11-2 to TRBJ2-5, with 8 positions matching TRBD2. In germline, CDR1 is SGHAT, CDR2 FQNNGV. The CDR3 is 13 amino acids. V was pared by 3 bases and J by 4 bases, with 1 base of the junction left unmatched. The CDR3 region is CASSFGLAETQYF. The CDR3 region has the DNA TGTGCCAGCAGCTTCGGACTAGCAGAGACCCAGTACTTC.

The V call is TRBV6-5, the J call TRBJ2-7; 7 nucleotides align to TRBD2. The CDR3 has 14 amino acids. Germline CDR1 reads MNHEY; CDR2 reads SVGAGI. V dropped 6 bases and J dropped 0; count of bases not matched to a gene: 5. CDR3 sequence: CASSQRGSSYEQYF. CDR3 coding DNA: TGTGCCAGCAGCCAACGCGGGAGCTCCTACGAGCAGTACTTC.

The chain has TRBV19 and TRBJ1-1; TRBD1 is a possible D gene (5 bases). The CDR3 totals 14 residues. V was cut by 2 bases and J by 2 bases, with 9 bases left in between. Looked up from germline, CDR1 is LNHDA and CDR2 is SQIVND (reference sequence). DNA of the CDR3: TGTGCCAGTAGTATACGCACAGGAAACACTGAAGCTTTCTTT. Its protein product is CASSIRTGNTEAFF.

The rearrangement uses TRBV19 and TRBJ1-1, with D possibly TRBD1 on 6 matching bases. The germline V and J ends were trimmed by 4 bases and 5 bases, with 17 bases remaining between them. This CDR3 comprises 15 residues. Germline V gene lookup returns CDR1 LNHDA and CDR2 SQIVND (reference sequence). Here the CDR3 DNA reads TGTGCCAGTAGTAGGCAGGGGAAATCGGGGACTGAAGCTTTCTTT. Amino acids: CASSRQGKSGTEAFF.

The V call is TRBV18, the J call TRBJ2-5, with 9 positions matching TRBD2. Germline values: CDR1 KGHSH, CDR2 LQKENI. The J segment lost 4 bases and the V segment lost 3 bases, leaving 9 bases of the junction unmatched. The CDR3 length is 16 residues. This CDR3 is CASSPPGSSGTETQYF. CDR3 nucleotide sequence: TGTGCCAGCTCACCCCCAGGGTCTAGCGGGACAGAGACCCAGTACTTC.

The V and J genes are TRBV19 and TRBJ1-1, with unresolved D. Germline V CDR1 and CDR2: LNHDA, SQIVND (reference sequence). The CDR3 consists of 14 residues. V was cut by 7 bases and J by 4 bases, with 16 bases left in between. DNA of the CDR3: TGTGCCAGTAATCTCCTGGATTCGGGCACTGAAGCTTTCTTT. Translation gives CASNLLDSGTEAFF.

V gene TRBV28 combines with J gene TRBJ1-1, with no clear D. Germline V gives CDR1 MDHEN, CDR2 SYDVKM. V was shortened by 2 bases and J by 0 bases, with 10 bases between the two germline ends. The CDR3 consists of 15 residues. For the CDR3, the DNA is TGTGCCAGCAGTTTAATAGCCAACGTGAACACTGAAGCTTTCTTT. Protein product: CASSLIANVNTEAFF.

Here the CDR3 DNA reads TGTGCCAGTAGTGGGGGCCTACAAGAGACCCAGTACTTC. Encoded protein: CASSGGLQETQYF. The chain combines TRBV19 with TRBJ2-5, with D tentatively TRBD1 (6 bases). CDR3 length: 13 amino acids. Germline loops: CDR1 LNHDA, CDR2 SQIVND (reference sequence). The V gene lost 5 bases and the J gene lost 2 bases, with 9 bases spanning the gap.

V is TRBV5-6 and J is TRBJ1-1, with D hard to call. CDR1 and CDR2 from the germline V gene are SGHDT and YYEEEE. The CDR3 length is 14 residues. V was cut by 0 bases and J by 5 bases, with 11 bases left in between. The CDR3 nucleotides are TGTGCCAGCAGCTTGGTGAGTGCCCGAACTGAAGCTTTCTTT. This sequence encodes CASSLVSARTEAFF.